This TCR beta chain was found in a study of cytomegalovirus exposure and HLA in healthy donors. The PCR employed 60 Vbeta primers together with 13 Jbeta primers. Libraries were prepared by immunoSEQ multiplex PCR; TCRdb keeps only in-frame clonotypes and omits some of them. The data contain tens of thousands of clones, around three quarters of them singletons. This clone has a single count. Germline V gene lookup returns CDR1 ENHRY and CDR2 SYGVKD. Trimming pared 3 bases from V and 5 bases from J, leaving 11 bases between. The CDR3 consists of 14 residues. The specimen sequenced was PBMCs. The chain is built from TRBV10-3 and TRBJ1-5; D is possibly TRBD1 (6 bases). This TCR came from a young man in good health and CMV-seronegative. CDR3 bases: TGTGCCATCAGTGAAGCGGACAGTCATCAGCCCCAGCATTTT. Its protein is CAISEADSHQPQHF.